This T cell receptor beta chain was captured in a study of T cell responses to AZD1222 COVID-19 vaccine. The CDR3 is made up of 15 amino acids. Germline loops: CDR1 SGHVS, CDR2 FQNEAQ. The V segment lost 6 bases and the J segment 0 bases; nucleotides outside the gene matches: 4. Sequencing used immunoSEQ multiplex PCR; TCRdb keeps in-frame clones, though not all of them. The table includes fewer than 150,000 clones, approximately 85% detected once. About this clone itself: The target antigen is unknown.

Study-level results: A reported finding is that nearly half of spike-specific TCRs target unmutated variant regions. Donors, mostly white British, included more females; clonal diversity was possibly underestimated.

The chain joins TRBV7-8 to TRBJ2-1; 8 bases fit TRBD2. This receptor was obtained from an adult who received the AZD1222 COVID-19 vaccine. Sequenced material: peripheral blood, taken 28 days after the second AZD1222 dose. The chain's CDR3 is CASSSGELSYNEQFF. The CDR3 DNA reads TGTGCCAGCAGTAGCGGGGAACTCTCCTACAATGAGCAGTTCTTC.